Below are 23 T cell receptor beta chains sequenced from a single sample in a study of T cells after yellow fever vaccination. TCRdb re-called the 5' RACE reads through MiXCR, storing one row per CDR3 protein. Among about 140,000 distinct CDR3 sequences listed, around 7.7% were seen once. Sequenced material: CD4+ T cells sorted from PBMCs, taken 5 days after the yellow fever booster vaccination. The receptors originated from a man aged 25-45 years who received the YFV17D yellow fever vaccine.

This clonotype was observed many times. The chain carries TRBV20-1 and TRBJ2-7, with 11 positions matching TRBD2. With 6 bases clipped from V and 6 bases from J, the junction kept 16 bases outside the gene matches. Germline values: CDR1 DFQATT, CDR2 SNEGSKA (reference sequence). CDR3 length: 16 amino acids. In DNA, the CDR3 is TGCAGTGCCCTCATCGGGAATAGCGGGAGGGCCGCCGAGCAGTACTTC. Its protein is CSALIGNSGRAAEQYF.

The chain carries TRBV6-1 and TRBJ2-7; 9 nucleotides line up with TRBD1. The CDR3 spans 15 residues. The junction had 6 bases not matched to a gene; V was cut back by 2 bases and J by 4 bases. Looked up from germline, CDR1 is MNHNS and CDR2 is SASEGT. CDR3 loop: CASSEQRTGVYEQYF. The CDR3 DNA is TGTGCCAGCAGTGAACAAAGGACAGGGGTTTACGAGCAGTACTTC.

This clonotype was counted many times. The V call is TRBV5-4, the J call TRBJ2-1, with TRBD2 identical over 7 bases. The CDR3 contains 14 residues. J was trimmed by 9 bases and V by 2 bases; bases with no gene match: 8. Germline assignment: CDR1 SGHNT and CDR2 YYREEE (reference sequence). The CDR3: CASSFAGDRVEQFF. CDR3 nucleotide sequence: TGTGCCAGCAGCTTCGCGGGAGATCGGGTTGAGCAGTTCTTC.

This clonotype was counted ten times or more. The J gene is TRBJ1-6, the V gene TRBV5-1; no clear D. This CDR3 contains 14 residues. The V end was cut by 5 bases, the J end by 10 bases, with 16 bases between. CDR1 and CDR2 from the germline V gene are SGHRS and YFSETQ. The CDR3 is CASRPTDPGSPLHF. DNA of the CDR3: TGCGCCAGCAGGCCTACGGACCCCGGCTCACCCCTCCACTTT.

In this sample, this clonotype turned up many times. The chain employs TRBV29-1 and TRBJ1-5; possibly TRBD1 for D (5 bases). V was pared by 6 bases and J by 4 bases, with 13 bases between. Looked up from germline, CDR1 is SQVTM and CDR2 is ANQGSEA. The CDR3 spans 13 residues. The CDR3 is CSVSDGGNQPQHF. The CDR3 region has the DNA TGCAGCGTCAGCGACGGGGGGAATCAGCCCCAGCATTTT.

Ten or more counts support this clonotype. The chain links TRBV12-3 or TRBV12-4 to TRBJ2-1, with D perhaps matching TRBD2 (5 bases). The V end was cut by 6 bases, the J end by 0 bases, with 12 bases between. There are 15 residues in the CDR3. The CDR3 DNA reads as TGTGCCAGCAGGGAGGAGGAAAGCTCCTACAATGAGCAGTTCTTC. Translated: CASREEESSYNEQFF.

On this clonotype: A much larger clone differs by one base, so this may be a read error. The chain joins TRBV5-5 to TRBJ2-5; D possibly uses TRBD1 or TRBD2 (5 bases each). Germline V lookup: CDR1 SGHKS, CDR2 YYEKEE (reference sequence). The CDR3 is 14 residues long. The V end was cut by 5 bases, the J end by 5 bases, with 16 bases between. CDR3: CASRAGTADETQYF. In nucleotides, the CDR3 is TGTGCCAGCAGAGCCGGGACCGCAGACGAGACCCAGTACTTC.

This clonotype was seen only a few times. The rearrangement joins TRBV5-1 to TRBJ2-5; a possible D gene is TRBD1 (6 bases). Germline CDR1 and CDR2: SGHRS and YFSETQ. CDR3 length equals 15 residues. The V end was cut by 4 bases, the J end by 3 bases, with 16 bases between. The CDR3 loop is CASSLGGRGEETQYF. CDR3 coding DNA: TGCGCCAGCAGCCTAGGGGGAAGAGGGGAAGAGACCCAGTACTTC.

This clonotype was found many times. The chain combines TRBV20-1 with TRBJ1-4, with 8 positions matching TRBD1. This CDR3 contains 19 residues. Germline CDR1 is DFQATT and CDR2 is SNEGSKA (reference sequence). The trim removed 0 bases at V and 8 bases at J, leaving 20 bases unmatched. The CDR3 region has the DNA TGCAGTGCTAGAGATCCTTCCGGGACAGGAGCGGACCGTATCGAAAAACTGTTTTTT. This codes for CSARDPSGTGADRIEKLFF.

Ten or more counts support this clonotype. V usage is TRBV14 and J usage is TRBJ2-1, with D possibly TRBD2 on 6 matching bases. V dropped 1 base and J dropped 12 bases, with 13 bases sitting between them. Germline V gene sequence: CDR1 SGHDN, CDR2 FVKESK. The CDR3 extends over 13 amino acids. The CDR3 DNA is TGTGCCAGCAGCCAAGCGGAGGGTATCTGGCAGTTCTTC. Translated: CASSQAEGIWQFF.

This clonotype was counted ten times or more. J is TRBJ1-1 and V is TRBV7-2; perhaps TRBD1 as D (5 bases). This CDR3 has 14 residues. CDR1 and CDR2 from the germline V gene are SGHTA and FQGNSA. V was shortened by 3 bases and J by 1 base, with 9 bases between the two germline ends. The CDR3 protein is CASSFRGSNTEAFF. As DNA, the CDR3 is TGTGCCAGCAGCTTTCGGGGCTCGAACACTGAAGCTTTCTTT.

This clonotype was detected many times. The V call is TRBV4-2, the J call TRBJ2-7, with a tentative D call TRBD1 (5 bases). V lost 0 bases and J 3 bases, leaving 9 bases between the germline ends. CDR3 size: 14 residues. In germline, CDR1 is LGHNA, CDR2 YNFKEQ. The CDR3 bases are TGTGCCAGCAGCCAAGACGATACAGGCTACGAGCAGTACTTC. It encodes CASSQDDTGYEQYF.

This clonotype was observed at least ten times. V and J are TRBV5-1 and TRBJ2-3; tentatively, D is TRBD1 (6 bases). Trimming took 4 bases from V and 0 from J, leaving 15 bases between them. The CDR3 runs to 16 residues. Germline V gives CDR1 SGHRS, CDR2 YFSETQ. CDR3 DNA: TGCGCCAGCAGCCTCCCTCGAGACAGGAGCACAGATACGCAGTATTTT. Translation: CASSLPRDRSTDTQYF. Full variable domain (remainder filled in from reference TRBV5-1 and TRBJ2-3): KAGVTQTPRYLIKTRGQQVTLSCSPISGHRSVSWYQQTPGQGLQFLFEYFSETQRNKGNFPGRFSGRQFSNSRSEMNVSTLELGDSALYLCASSLPRDRSTDTQYFGPGTRLTVL.

There are a few counts of this clonotype. The CDR3 reads CASSTQAATTYEQYF. In DNA form, the CDR3 reads TGTGCCAGTAGTACCCAGGCAGCAACTACCTACGAGCAGTACTTC. V and J are TRBV19 and TRBJ2-7; D is uncertain. V was cut by 4 bases and J by 2 bases, with 15 bases left in between. The CDR3 runs 15 residues. Germline assignment: CDR1 LNHDA and CDR2 SQIVND (reference sequence).

This clonotype was seen many times. This chain links TRBV7-2 with TRBJ2-7; 10 bases align to TRBD1. The germline V gene has CDR1 SGHTA and CDR2 FQGNSA. The CDR3 contains 12 residues. V lost 3 bases, J lost 8 bases, and 1 base stayed unmatched. This CDR3 is CASSLDRGKQYF. In nucleotides, the CDR3 is TGTGCCAGCAGCTTGGACAGGGGGAAGCAGTACTTC.

This clonotype appeared many times. This chain links TRBV6-1 with TRBJ2-2; possibly TRBD2 for D (5 bases). Germline V lookup: CDR1 MNHNS, CDR2 SASEGT. Between the trimmed V and J ends, which lost 6 bases and 6 bases, there was a span of 17 bases. The CDR3 is made up of 15 amino acids. In DNA form, the CDR3 reads TGTGCCAGCAGGAAAGACCCGAGGGCCGCCGGGGAGCTGTTTTTT. Amino acid sequence: CASRKDPRAAGELFF.

This clonotype has a count of ten or more. At one boundary the junction diverges from the germline segment, which might be a read error. The gene calls are TRBV5-1 and TRBJ1-5; TRBD1 is a possible D gene (5 bases). The CDR3 consists of 14 residues. Germline V gene data show CDR1 as SGHRS and CDR2 as YFSETQ. The CDR3 spells CASSLGQGGQPQHF. The CDR3 bases are TGTGCCAGCAGCTTAGGTCAGGGTGGTCAGCCCCAGCATTTT.

This clonotype occurred a few times. V usage is TRBV6-4 and J usage is TRBJ1-3; 7 bases agree with TRBD1. Germline V gives CDR1 MRHNA, CDR2 SNTAGT. The CDR3 extends over 15 amino acids. Germline trimming cut 6 bases from V and 0 bases from J; bases unmatched to any gene: 5. The CDR3 reads CASSDRDSSGNTIYF. The CDR3 bases are TGTGCCAGCAGCGACCGGGACAGCTCTGGAAACACCATATATTTT.

This clonotype appeared a few times. The chain links TRBV7-2 to TRBJ2-7; 7 positions agree with TRBD2. The J segment lost 2 bases and the V segment lost 5 bases, leaving 6 bases of the junction unmatched. The germline gives CDR1 SGHTA, CDR2 FQGNSA. This CDR3 region has 14 residues. CDR3 loop: CASSPSGNTYEQYF. DNA for the CDR3: TGTGCCAGCAGCCCCAGCGGGAATACCTACGAGCAGTACTTC.

This clonotype was found many times. The chain carries TRBV4-3 and TRBJ2-3; D may match TRBD1 or TRBD2 (6 bases each). The CDR3 runs to 16 residues. Trimming shortened V by 1 base and J by 1 base, and 12 bases separated the two germline ends. From germline, CDR1 is LGHNA and CDR2 YSLEER. The CDR3 nucleotides read TGCGCCAGCAGCCAAGGGGGGCGGGGCGGCACAGATACGCAGTATTTT. It specifies CASSQGGRGGTDTQYF.

In its sample, this clonotype was seen a few times. CDR3 sequence: CSAPPGAGGYYTQYF. CDR3 DNA sequence: TGCAGTGCCCCCCCGGGGGCGGGGGGATACTATACGCAGTATTTT. The chain recombines TRBV20-1 with TRBJ2-3; 8 nucleotides agree with TRBD2. CDR1 and CDR2 from the germline V gene are DFQATT and SNEGSKA (reference sequence). The CDR3 is 15 amino acids. Unmatched junction bases numbered 15, after V lost 6 bases and J lost 7 bases.

This clonotype was seen ten or more times. J is TRBJ2-1 and V is TRBV20-1; D uncertain. Trimming took 6 bases from V and 4 from J, leaving 16 bases between them. The V gene's germline CDR1 is DFQATT and CDR2 SNEGSKA (reference sequence). The CDR3 is made up of 14 amino acids. In DNA form, the CDR3 reads TGCAGTGCCCCCCCGGCTACTATGTACAATGAGCAGTTCTTC. It encodes CSAPPATMYNEQFF.

This clonotype has a count of ten or more. This chain connects TRBV5-5 to TRBJ1-2; 9 nucleotides match TRBD1. Germline V gives CDR1 SGHKS, CDR2 YYEKEE (reference sequence). After removal of 2 bases from V and 2 bases from J, the junction contained 7 bases not matched to a gene. The CDR3 length is 16 residues. For the CDR3, the DNA is TGTGCCAGCAGCTTACGACCCGGGACAGGGAACTATGGCTACACCTTC. Translation gives CASSLRPGTGNYGYTF.